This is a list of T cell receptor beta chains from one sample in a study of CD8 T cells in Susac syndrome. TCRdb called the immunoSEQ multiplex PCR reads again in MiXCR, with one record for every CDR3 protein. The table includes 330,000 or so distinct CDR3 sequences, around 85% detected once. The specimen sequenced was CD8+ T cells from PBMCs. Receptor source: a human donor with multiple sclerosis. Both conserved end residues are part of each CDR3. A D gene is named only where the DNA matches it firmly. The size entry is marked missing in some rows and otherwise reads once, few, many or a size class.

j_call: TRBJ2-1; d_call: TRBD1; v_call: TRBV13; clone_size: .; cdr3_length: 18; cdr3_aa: CASSPPTGAAGRLHEQFF; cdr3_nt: TGTGCCAGCAGCCCCCCCACAGGGGCAGCAGGTCGTTTGCATGAGCAGTTCTTC
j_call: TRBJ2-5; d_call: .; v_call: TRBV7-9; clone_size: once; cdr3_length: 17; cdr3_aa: CASSLPSISGTPVDQYF; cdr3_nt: TGTGCCAGCAGCTTACCGTCAATCTCAGGGACCCCAGTAGACCAGTACTTC
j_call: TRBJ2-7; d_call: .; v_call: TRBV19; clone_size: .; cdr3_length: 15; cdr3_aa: CASSPITGVPYEQYF; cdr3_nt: TGTGCCAGTAGTCCAATAACGGGGGTTCCCTACGAGCAGTACTTC
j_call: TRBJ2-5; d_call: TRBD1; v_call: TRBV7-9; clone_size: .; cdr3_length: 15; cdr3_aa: CASSLRQGSSETQYF; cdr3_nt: TGTGCCAGCAGCCTTAGACAGGGGAGTAGCGAGACCCAGTACTTC
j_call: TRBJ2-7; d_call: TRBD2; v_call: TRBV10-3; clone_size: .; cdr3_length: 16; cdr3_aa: CAISEAPGLASYEQYF; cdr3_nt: TGTGCCATCAGTGAAGCCCCGGGACTAGCCTCCTACGAGCAGTACTTC
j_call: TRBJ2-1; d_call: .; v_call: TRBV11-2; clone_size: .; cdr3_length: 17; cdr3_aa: CASSLVLAGSSYNEQFF; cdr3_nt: TGTGCCAGCAGCTTAGTTCTAGCCGGAAGCTCCTACAATGAGCAGTTCTTC
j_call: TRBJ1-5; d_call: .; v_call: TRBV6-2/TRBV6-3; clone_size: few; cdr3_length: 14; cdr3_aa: CASSYRTLMRPQHF; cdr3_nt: TGTGCCAGCAGTTATCGGACGCTTATGAGACCCCAGCATTTT
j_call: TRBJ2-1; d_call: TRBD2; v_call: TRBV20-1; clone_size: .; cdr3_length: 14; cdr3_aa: CSAERLAGYNEQFF; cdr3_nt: TGCAGTGCTGAAAGACTAGCGGGGTACAATGAGCAGTTCTTC
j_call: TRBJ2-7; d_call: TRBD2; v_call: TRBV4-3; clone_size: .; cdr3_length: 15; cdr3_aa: CASSQDNAGGYEQYF; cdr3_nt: TGCGCCAGCAGCCAAGATAACGCGGGAGGTTACGAGCAGTACTTC
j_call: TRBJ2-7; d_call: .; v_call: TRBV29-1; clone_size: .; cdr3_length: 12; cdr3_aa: CSVGRSLYEQYF; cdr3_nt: TGCAGCGTTGGCAGGAGTTTATACGAGCAGTACTTC
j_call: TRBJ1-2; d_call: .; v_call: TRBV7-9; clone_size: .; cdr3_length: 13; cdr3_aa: CASSLWTPEGYTF; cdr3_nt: TGTGCCAGCAGCTTATGGACCCCCGAGGGCTACACCTTC
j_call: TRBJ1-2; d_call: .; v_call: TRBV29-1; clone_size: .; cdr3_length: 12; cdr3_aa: CSVESPNYGYTF; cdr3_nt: TGCAGCGTTGAATCCCCTAACTATGGCTACACCTTC
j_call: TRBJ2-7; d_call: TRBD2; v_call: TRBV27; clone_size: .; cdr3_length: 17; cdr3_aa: CASWTGTSGSGAYEQYF; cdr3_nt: TGTGCCAGCTGGACCGGGACTAGCGGGAGCGGGGCCTACGAGCAGTACTTC
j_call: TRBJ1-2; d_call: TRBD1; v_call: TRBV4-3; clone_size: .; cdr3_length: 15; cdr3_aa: CASSHDGTGYDGYTF; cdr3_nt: TGCGCCAGCAGCCACGACGGGACAGGGTATGATGGCTACACCTTC
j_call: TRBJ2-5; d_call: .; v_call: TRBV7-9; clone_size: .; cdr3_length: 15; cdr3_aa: CASSLVEGLGETQYF; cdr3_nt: TGTGCCAGCAGCTTAGTCGAGGGTTTGGGGGAGACCCAGTACTTC
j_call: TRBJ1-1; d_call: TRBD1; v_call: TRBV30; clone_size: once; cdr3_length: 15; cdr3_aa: CAWSELGTGGSEAFF; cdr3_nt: TGTGCCTGGAGTGAATTGGGGACAGGGGGGTCTGAAGCTTTCTTT
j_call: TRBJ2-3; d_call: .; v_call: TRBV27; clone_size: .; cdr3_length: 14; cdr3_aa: CASSSWGVTDTQYF; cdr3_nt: TGTGCCAGCAGCTCTTGGGGTGTCACAGATACGCAGTATTTT
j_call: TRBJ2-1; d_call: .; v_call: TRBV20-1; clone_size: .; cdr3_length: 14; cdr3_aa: CSARDIRGYNEQFF; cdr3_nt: TGCAGTGCTAGAGATATCCGGGGCTACAATGAGCAGTTCTTC
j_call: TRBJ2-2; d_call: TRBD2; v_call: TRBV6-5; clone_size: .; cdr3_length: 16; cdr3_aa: CASSYSSGTVGGELFF; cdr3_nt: TGTGCCAGCAGTTACTCCAGCGGGACCGTGGGCGGGGAGCTGTTTTTT
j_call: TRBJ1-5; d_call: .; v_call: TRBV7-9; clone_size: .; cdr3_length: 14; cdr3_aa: CASSLSPGRQPQHF; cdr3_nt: TGTGCCAGCAGCTTATCACCGGGTAGACAGCCCCAGCATTTT
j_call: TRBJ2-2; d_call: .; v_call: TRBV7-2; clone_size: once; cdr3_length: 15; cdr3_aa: CASSFNLASTGELFF; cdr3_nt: TGTGCCAGCAGCTTTAACCTAGCATCGACAGGGGAGCTGTTTTTT
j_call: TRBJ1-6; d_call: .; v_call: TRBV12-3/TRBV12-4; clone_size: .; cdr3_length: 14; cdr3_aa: CASSLGPNNSPLHF; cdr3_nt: TGTGCCAGCAGTTTAGGGCCGAATAATTCACCCCTCCACTTT
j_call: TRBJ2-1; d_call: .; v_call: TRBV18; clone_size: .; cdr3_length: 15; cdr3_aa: CASSPEEGTYNEQFF; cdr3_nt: TGTGCCAGCTCACCAGAGGAGGGTACCTACAATGAGCAGTTCTTC
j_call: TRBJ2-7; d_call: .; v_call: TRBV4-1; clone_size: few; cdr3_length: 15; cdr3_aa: CASSQVGGVSYEQYF; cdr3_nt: TGCGCCAGCAGCCAAGTTGGCGGAGTTTCCTACGAGCAGTACTTC
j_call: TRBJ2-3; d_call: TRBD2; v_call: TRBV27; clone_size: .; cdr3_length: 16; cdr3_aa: CASSLYWVAGSDTQYF; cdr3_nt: TGTGCCAGCAGTTTATACTGGGTAGCGGGATCAGATACGCAGTATTTT
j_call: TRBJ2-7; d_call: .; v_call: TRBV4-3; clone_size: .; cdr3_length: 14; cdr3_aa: CASSQAPLSHEQYF; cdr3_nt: TGCGCCAGCAGCCAAGCCCCGCTGAGCCACGAGCAGTACTTC
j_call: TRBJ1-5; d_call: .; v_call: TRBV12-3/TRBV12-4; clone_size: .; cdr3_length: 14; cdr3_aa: CASTAGGLNQPQHF; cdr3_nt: TGTGCCAGCACCGCGGGAGGTCTTAATCAGCCCCAGCATTTT
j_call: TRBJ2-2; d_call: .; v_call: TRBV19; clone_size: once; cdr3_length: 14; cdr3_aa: CASSIVPNTGELFF; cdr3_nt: TGTGCCAGTAGTATAGTTCCTAACACCGGGGAGCTGTTTTTT
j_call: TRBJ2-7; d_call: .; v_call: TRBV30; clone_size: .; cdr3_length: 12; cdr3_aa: CAWTPFGNEQYF; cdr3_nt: TGTGCCTGGACCCCATTCGGGAACGAGCAGTACTTC
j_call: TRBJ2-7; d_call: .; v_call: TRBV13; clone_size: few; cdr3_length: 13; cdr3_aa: CASSPQGGYEQYF; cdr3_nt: TGTGCCAGCAGCCCCCAGGGTGGCTACGAGCAGTACTTC
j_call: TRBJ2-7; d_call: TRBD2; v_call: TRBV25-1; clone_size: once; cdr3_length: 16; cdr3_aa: CASSEPPGTTLSEQYF; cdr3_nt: TGTGCCAGCAGTGAACCCCCCGGGACTACCCTCAGTGAGCAGTACTTC
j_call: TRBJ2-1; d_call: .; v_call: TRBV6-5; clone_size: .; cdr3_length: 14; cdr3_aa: CASSSGGGSREQFF; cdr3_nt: TGTGCCAGCAGTTCGGGCGGGGGCTCAAGAGAGCAGTTCTTC
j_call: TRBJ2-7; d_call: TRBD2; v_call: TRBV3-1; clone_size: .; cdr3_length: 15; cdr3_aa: CASSHPRAGGLEQYF; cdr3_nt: TGTGCCAGCAGCCATCCTCGAGCGGGAGGTCTCGAGCAGTACTTC
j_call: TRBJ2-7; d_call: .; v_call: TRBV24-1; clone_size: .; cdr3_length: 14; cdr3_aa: CATSESRSAYEQYF; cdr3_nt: TGTGCCACCAGTGAGTCAAGGTCGGCATACGAGCAGTACTTC
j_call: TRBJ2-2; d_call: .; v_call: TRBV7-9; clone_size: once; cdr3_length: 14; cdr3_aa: CASSLPANTGELFF; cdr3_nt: TGTGCCAGCAGCTTGCCGGCGAACACCGGGGAGCTGTTTTTT
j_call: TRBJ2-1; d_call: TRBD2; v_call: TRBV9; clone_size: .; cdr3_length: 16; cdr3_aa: CASSPPVAGLEGEQFF; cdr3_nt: TGTGCCAGCAGCCCACCGGTAGCGGGCCTTGAGGGTGAGCAGTTCTTC
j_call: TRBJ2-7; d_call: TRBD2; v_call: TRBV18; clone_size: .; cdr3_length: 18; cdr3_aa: CASSPQGGGTSGTYEQYF; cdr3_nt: TGTGCCAGCTCACCACAGGGAGGGGGGACTAGCGGGACCTACGAGCAGTACTTC
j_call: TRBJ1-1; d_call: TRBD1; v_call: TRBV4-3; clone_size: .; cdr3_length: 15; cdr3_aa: CASSQGQTRNTEAFF; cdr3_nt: TGCGCCAGCAGCCAGGGACAGACCAGGAACACTGAAGCTTTCTTT
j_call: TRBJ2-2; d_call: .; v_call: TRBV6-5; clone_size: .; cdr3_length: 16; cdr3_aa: CASSYEVEENTGELFF; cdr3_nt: TGTGCCAGCAGTTACGAAGTTGAAGAAAACACCGGGGAGCTGTTTTTT
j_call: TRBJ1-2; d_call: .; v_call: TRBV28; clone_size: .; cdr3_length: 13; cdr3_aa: CASTWESNYGYTF; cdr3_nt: TGTGCCAGCACCTGGGAATCTAACTATGGCTACACCTTC
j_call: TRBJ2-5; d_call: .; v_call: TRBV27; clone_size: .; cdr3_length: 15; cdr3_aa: CASSQAGFPGETQYF; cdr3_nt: TGTGCCAGCAGCCAGGCCGGGTTCCCAGGGGAGACCCAGTACTTC
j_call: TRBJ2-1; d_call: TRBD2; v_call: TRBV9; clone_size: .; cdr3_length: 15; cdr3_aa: CASSGFSGRTNEQFF; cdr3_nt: TGTGCCAGCAGCGGTTTTAGCGGGAGGACCAATGAGCAGTTCTTC
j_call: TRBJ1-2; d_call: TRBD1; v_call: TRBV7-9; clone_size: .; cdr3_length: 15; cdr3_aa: CASSSVADRAYGYTF; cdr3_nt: TGTGCCAGCAGCTCAGTGGCGGACAGGGCCTATGGCTACACCTTC
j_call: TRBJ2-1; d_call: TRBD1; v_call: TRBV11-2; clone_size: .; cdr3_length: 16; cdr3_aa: CASSLVGQGARNEQFF; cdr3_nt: TGTGCCAGCAGCTTAGTGGGGCAGGGGGCAAGAAATGAGCAGTTCTTC
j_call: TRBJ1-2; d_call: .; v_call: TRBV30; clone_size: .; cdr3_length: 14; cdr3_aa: CAWTRRGAAYGYTF; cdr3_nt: TGTGCCTGGACCCGCCGGGGAGCTGCCTATGGCTACACCTTC
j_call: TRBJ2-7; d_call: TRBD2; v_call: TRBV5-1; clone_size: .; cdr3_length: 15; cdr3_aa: CASSLALGGDYEQYF; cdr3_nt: TGCGCCAGCAGCTTGGCCTTGGGAGGGGATTACGAGCAGTACTTC
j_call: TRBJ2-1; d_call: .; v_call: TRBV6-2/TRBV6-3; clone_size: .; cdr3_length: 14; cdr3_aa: CASRGADSYNEQFF; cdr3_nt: TGTGCCAGTCGAGGAGCGGATTCCTACAATGAGCAGTTCTTC
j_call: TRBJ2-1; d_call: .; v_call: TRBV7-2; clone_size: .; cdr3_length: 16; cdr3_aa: CASSYLGGFRYNEQFF; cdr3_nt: TGTGCCAGCAGCTACCTTGGAGGCTTCCGGTACAATGAGCAGTTCTTC
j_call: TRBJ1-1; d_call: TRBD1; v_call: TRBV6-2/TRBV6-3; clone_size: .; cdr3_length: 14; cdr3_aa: CASSDRGGNTEAFF; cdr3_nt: TGTGCCAGCAGTGACAGGGGAGGGAACACTGAAGCTTTCTTT